One T cell receptor (beta chain) is described in this entry. This clone was recorded a few times. It lacks a known antigen. Base qualities are not recorded, but no much larger clone differs from it by a single base. Trimming removed 1 base from V and 15 bases from J; the gene matches leave 6 bases unexplained. The CDR3 runs 12 residues from the cysteine to the phenylalanine. The entry retains the CDR3 DNA only, 36 bases that are in frame from base 1. CDR1 SEHNR and CDR2 FQNEAQ were looked up in the germline V gene (reference sequence). From each donor, a single peripheral blood sample of about 100 mL on average was drawn into heparinised tubes. Using a panel that included CD45RO, CCR7, CD25, CD127, CD95 and CD27, naive, central memory, regulatory and stem cell-like memory CD4+ T cells were sorted on a BD FACSAria II. A purity above 95% was achieved for all sorted populations. PBMCs were separated immediately by Lymphoprep density gradient centrifugation and were stained directly, without being cultured. So that batch effects would be minimized, each experiment stained and sorted samples in pairs, pairing one healthy donor with one patient.

This specimen belongs to a study of beta chain features in type 1 diabetes (dated by TCRdb to between 2018 and 2020). Background for the entire study: Patients and healthy donors did not differ in mean age, gender distribution, total cell number or subset yield. Across all samples, 107,917,701 sorted cells were examined, and cell number per subset correlated strongly with RNA yield. Regulatory and stem cell-like memory subsets were obtained from only 8 patients and about 8 healthy donors, while naive and central memory subsets were obtained from all 28 donors. In the study, recently diagnosed type 1 diabetes patients and matched healthy donors were compared on the TCRB repertoires of their sorted circulating CD4+ T cell subsets. The research as a whole found: Shorter templates might be favored by PCR, yet because patient and control samples were amplified and corrected together, any such skew would affect both groups equally. Because the HLA sub-analyses included only small numbers of individuals, any influence of HLA type on TCRB rearrangement was left unresolved. Naive, central memory and regulatory TCRB repertoires appeared to be more alike among patients than among healthy donors. Patients with type 1 diabetes made fewer insertions and deleted more nucleotides at VDJ recombination sites, implying thymic rearrangement abnormalities. Because cDNA was sequenced instead of genomic DNA, activated cells with high expression could be over-represented, although the groups did not differ in activation or CD3 levels. A moderate but significant shortening of TCRB CDR3 length was observed in type 1 diabetes patients in all four CD4+ subsets.

All of the isolated RNA was reverse transcribed with the High Capacity cDNA Reverse Transcription Kit, so expressed TCRB transcripts were sequenced. Deep immunoSEQ sequencing was performed on naive, central memory and regulatory T cell samples, with an average of approximately 4 million total reads per sample. After sorted cells were lysed in RLT buffer, RNA was extracted with DNase-treated RNeasy Micro or Mini kits, with the choice depending on cell number. Each cell subset was processed on its own to prevent cross-contamination, while patient and healthy donor samples were processed together. TCRB sequences were amplified from cDNA with the immunoSEQ multiplex PCR, producing 87-bp fragments spanning the CDR3 region. Sequencing of the amplicons was done on the Illumina HiSeq platform. In the authors' own workflow: PCR bias was computationally corrected using synthetic template baselines, reads within Hamming distance 2 were collapsed, and singletons that could not be merged were discarded. Reads were aligned against IMGT to assign V, D and J genes, CDR3 length and insertions or deletions at six rearrangement sites. Clonotype counts were normalized to sorted cell number within each subset before computing true diversity and Gini coefficients with the tcR R package. The overlap coefficient, calculated on TCRB nucleotide sequences, was used to measure repertoire sharing. Out-of-frame TCRB sequences from naive cells were analyzed to stand in for the pre-selection repertoire. TCRdb carries this immuneACCESS record with in-frame sequences only. Its versions omit some clonotypes, under half of them owing to an unresolved V gene in the studies checked, with the rest unexplained. V and J calls and clone size are given by that table; D and trimming were obtained from the DNA. Recorded for this sample are 500,000 to 650,000 clones; under 15% of them occurred a single time. The top ten constitute 0.09% to 0.15% of the sample.

The source is a man younger than 40 with type 1 diabetes. Material for sequencing was naive CD4+ T cells from blood. The cell subset or site label, as the study defines it: true naive CD4+ T cells. The sequence links TRBV7-9 to TRBJ2-4, with 7 bases aligning to TRBD2. The DNA is TGTGCCAGCAGCTTAGAGGGCGGACTAGGGTACTTC. Translated, this gives CASSLEGGLGYF.